The next 29 T cell receptor beta chains were all read from a single sample in a study of tissue T cells after allogeneic stem cell transplantation. Sequencing used immunoSEQ multiplex PCR; TCRdb keeps in-frame clones, though not all of them. The sample lists about 22,000 clones, over 55% occurring once. The sample comprised spleen. The receptors originated from a female BALB/c mouse in good health. MHC haplotype: H2-d.

In regard to this clone: Genes here carry mouse names. The read terminates 1 residue ahead of where the CDR3 ends, so the germline J gene completes it. The V gene is TRBV13-3, the J gene TRBJ1-2; TRBD1 matches at 10 bases. This CDR3 has 13 residues. Germline values: CDR1 NNHDY, CDR2 SYVADS. After removal of 3 bases from V and 4 bases from J, the junction contained 0 bases not matched to a gene. The CDR3 bases that were read are TGTGCCAGCAGTGGGACAGGGGGCTCCGACTACACC. This encodes CASSGTGGSDYT. From start to end, the CDR3 is CASSGTGGSDYTF.

About this clone: The gene names given are mouse names. Read sequence stops 1 residue before the CDR3 end, and the germline J gene provides the missing end. The chain has TRBV19 and TRBJ1-6; TRBD1 might be the D (5 bases). TRBJ1-6 is reported as an ORF; its role is uncertain. The CDR3 contains 16 residues. Germline assignment: CDR1 FNHDT and CDR2 SITEND (reference sequence). Trimming took 0 bases from V and 3 from J, leaving 10 bases between them. The sequenced part of the CDR3 DNA is TGTGCCAGCAGTATAGCTCCAGGGAACTATAATTCGCCCCTCTAC. Encoded protein: CASSIAPGNYNSPLY. The full-length CDR3 reads as CASSIAPGNYNSPLYF.

With regard to this clone: Mouse germline and gene names are used. Sequencing ends 1 residue short of the CDR3 end; the germline J gene provides the rest. The chain uses TRBV13-2 and TRBJ1-3; 8 bases are a match to TRBD1. V shed 2 bases and J 0 bases; nucleotides not matched to a gene: 7. CDR3 size: 17 residues. Per germline, CDR1 NNHNN and CDR2 SYGAGS (reference sequence). CDR3 DNA (partial): TGTGCCAGCGGTGAGAACAGGGGGAGTCATTCTGGAAATACGCTCTAT. Protein sequence: CASGENRGSHSGNTLY. The whole CDR3 sequence reads CASGENRGSHSGNTLYF.

As concerns this clone: Genes here carry mouse names. The CDR3 is cut off 1 residue early in the read; its end comes from the germline J gene. The chain uses TRBV5 and TRBJ1-1; D is unresolved. V was pared by 2 bases and J by 0 bases, with 4 bases between. CDR1 is LGHNA, CDR2 YNLKQL, per germline (reference sequence). This CDR3 has 13 amino acids. Incomplete CDR3 DNA: TGTGCCAGCAGCCAACAGGCAAACACAGAAGTCTTC. As protein: CASSQQANTEVF. The full CDR3 sequence reads CASSQQANTEVFF.

To note about this clone: Gene names are the mouse ones. The CDR3 extends 1 residue past the end of the read, so its final part is completed from the germline J gene. The V and J genes are TRBV19 and TRBJ1-1; weak D call: TRBD1 (6 bases). CDR1 and CDR2 from the germline V gene are FNHDT and SITEND (reference sequence). The V end lost 3 bases, the J end lost 5 bases, and 8 bases lay between the germline ends. CDR3 length: 12 amino acids. CDR3 region: CASSTGQTEVFF. The sequenced CDR3 bases are TGTGCCAGCAGTACGGGACAAACAGAAGTCTTC.

To note about this clone: Gene names denote mouse genes. The read ends 1 residue early relative to the CDR3; the germline J gene fills the gap. The chain couples TRBV31 to TRBJ2-7; 14 nucleotides agree with TRBD2. The V segment lost 1 base and the J segment 6 bases; nucleotides outside the gene matches: 2. In germline, CDR1 is GKSSPN, CDR2 SITVG. There are 14 residues in the CDR3. CDR3 bases read: TGTGCCTGGAGTCCGGGACTGGGGGGGCTTGAACAGTAC. Its translation: CAWSPGLGGLEQY. The full CDR3 protein is CAWSPGLGGLEQYF.

Points on this clone: Gene names refer to mouse genes. Read data end 1 residue before the CDR3 end; the end is taken from the germline J gene. The chain is built from TRBV14 and TRBJ2-1, with 9 nucleotides matching TRBD2. With 2 bases clipped from V and 7 bases from J, the junction kept 4 bases outside the gene matches. The V gene's germline CDR1 is SGHDT and CDR2 FRDEAV. The CDR3 totals 14 residues. The CDR3 here is CASSFPGGGAEQFF. CDR3 bases read: TGTGCCAGCAGTTTTCCTGGGGGGGGAGCTGAGCAGTTC.

This clone was recorded only once. The genes and germline here are from mouse. The DNA read from the CDR3 is TGTGCCAGCAGCCAAGAGAGACAGGGGGACACAGAAGTCTTC. It encodes CASSQERQGDTEVF. The CDR3 in its entirety is CASSQERQGDTEVFF. The chain couples TRBV5 to TRBJ1-1; TRBD1 aligns across 9 bases. Read coverage stops 1 residue before the CDR3 terminus; the germline J gene supplies the remainder. The CDR3 runs 15 residues. V lost 0 bases, J lost 3 bases, and 2 bases stayed unmatched. Germline loops: CDR1 LGHNA, CDR2 YNLKQL (reference sequence).

A remark on this clone: The germline and genes are mouse ones. The read ends 1 residue shy of where the CDR3 ends; the end is completed using the germline J gene. This chain connects TRBV19 to TRBJ2-5, with 8 bases lining up with TRBD2. The length of the CDR3 is 16 residues. The V and J ends lost 1 base and 0 bases, in that order; junction bases with no gene match: 4. Germline values: CDR1 FNHDT, CDR2 SITEND (reference sequence). CDR3 sequence reads: CASSISLGGNQDTQYF. The sequenced part of the CDR3 DNA is TGTGCCAGCAGTATAAGCCTGGGGGGTAACCAAGACACCCAGTAC.

A word on this clone: Gene names denote mouse genes. The CDR3 extends 1 residue past the end of the read, so its final part is completed from the germline J gene. Other DNA sequences within the sample encode an identical CDR3. The chain links TRBV5 to TRBJ2-3, with D possibly being TRBD1 or TRBD2 (5 bases each). Germline loops: CDR1 LGHNA, CDR2 YNLKQL (reference sequence). V lost 1 base and J 1 base, leaving 6 bases between the germline ends. The CDR3 contains 14 residues. The CDR3 loop is CASSQGGRAETLYF. The CDR3 bases that were read are TGTGCCAGCAGCCAAGGGGGCCGTGCAGAAACGCTGTAT.

Remarks on this clone: Mouse gene names and germline throughout. Coverage ceases 1 residue before the CDR3 finishes, and the germline J gene fills in the end. The J gene is TRBJ1-1, the V gene TRBV13-1, with a possible D match to TRBD1 (6 bases). Germline V lookup: CDR1 NSHNY, CDR2 SYGAGN. The CDR3 totals 11 residues. The germline V and J ends were trimmed by 10 bases and 3 bases, with 10 bases remaining between them. The CDR3 protein is CASRGYTEVFF. The CDR3 bases that were read are TGTGCCTCCAGGGGTTACACAGAAGTCTTC.

This clone showed up just once. The listed genes are named as in mouse. The DNA ends 1 residue before the CDR3 does, and the rest of the CDR3 is filled in from the germline J gene. V gene TRBV13-2 combines with J gene TRBJ2-3; no firm D call. V lost 0 bases, J lost 2 bases, and 4 bases lay in between. Germline CDR1 NNHNN, CDR2 SYGAGS (reference sequence). The CDR3 has 13 amino acids. The sequenced part of the CDR3 DNA is TGTGCCAGCGGTGATGCTGATGCAGAAACGCTGTAT. Translation: CASGDADAETLY. From start to end, the CDR3 is CASGDADAETLYF.

Regarding this clone: Germline and genes: mouse. The read terminates 1 residue before the CDR3 end, so the remaining end is supplied by the germline J gene. The gene calls are TRBV13-1 and TRBJ2-2; D is perhaps TRBD1 (6 bases). CDR1 and CDR2 (germline): NSHNY, SYGAGN. Trimming pared 0 bases from V and 0 bases from J, leaving 6 bases between. The CDR3 consists of 15 residues. CDR3 DNA (partial): TGTGCCAGCAGTGATGCAGGGGCAAACACCGGGCAGCTCTAC. This translates into CASSDAGANTGQLY. The complete CDR3 protein is CASSDAGANTGQLYF.

In the case of this clone: The germline and genes are mouse ones. The read halts 1 residue ahead of the CDR3 end, with the missing end drawn from the germline J gene. The chain couples TRBV19 to TRBJ2-7; no clear D gene. This CDR3 spans 12 amino acids. Trimming shortened V by 2 bases and J by 4 bases, and 7 bases separated the two germline ends. Per the germline V gene, CDR1 is FNHDT and CDR2 is SITEND (reference sequence). This CDR3 reads CASSITEYEQYF. CDR3 bases read: TGTGCCAGCAGTATTACAGAATATGAACAGTAC.

The table lists this clone with a few counts. Here the gene names and germline are mouse. The read terminates 1 residue ahead of where the CDR3 ends, so the germline J gene completes it. J is TRBJ1-5 and V is TRBV13-1, with TRBD1 matching over 8 bases. CDR1 is NSHNY, CDR2 SYGAGN, per germline. V was clipped by 6 bases and J by 2 bases; unmatched bases: 1. The CDR3 spans 13 residues. CDR3 bases read: TGTGCCAGCAAGGACAGGGACAACCAGGCTCCGCTT. Its translation: CASKDRDNQAPL. The entire CDR3 sequence reads CASKDRDNQAPLF.

Concerning this clone itself: Gene labels here are mouse ones. The CDR3 end is not reached by the read, which stops 1 residue before it; the germline J gene fills it in. The J gene is TRBJ1-3, the V gene TRBV13-1, with D hard to call. V was shortened by 2 bases and J by 0 bases, with 6 bases between the two germline ends. The CDR3 covers 14 residues. Germline loops: CDR1 NSHNY, CDR2 SYGAGN. The CDR3 region is CASSETISGNTLYF. Partial CDR3 DNA: TGTGCCAGCAGTGAGACAATTTCTGGAAATACGCTCTAT.

This clone was seen once. Mouse gene names and germline throughout. The read gets to within 1 residue of the CDR3 end, and the germline J gene fills in the rest. This chain joins TRBV16 and TRBJ2-4; D gene ambiguous. This CDR3 is built from 13 residues. Germline CDR1 SGHSA, CDR2 FRNQAP. V lost 5 bases and J lost 0, with 6 bases in between. CDR3 residues: CASSPMSQNTLYF. The CDR3 bases that were read are TGTGCAAGCAGCCCGATGAGTCAAAACACCTTGTAC.

Notes on this clone: Mouse germline and gene names are used. The sequenced fragment ends 1 residue before the CDR3 boundary, so the rest is inferred from the germline J gene. V is TRBV17 and J is TRBJ2-4; 9 nucleotides agree with TRBD2. Trimming at V came to 1 base and at J to 1 base, leaving 6 bases not matched to a gene. The CDR3 runs 17 residues. Germline V gives CDR1 MNHDT, CDR2 YYDKIL. The CDR3 bases that were read are TGTGCTAGCAGTAGAGGTTTGGGGGGGCGCGGTCAAAACACCTTGTAC. Amino acids: CASSRGLGGRGQNTLY. The complete CDR3 sequence is CASSRGLGGRGQNTLYF.

With respect to this clone: Mouse gene names and germline throughout. The observed sequence ends 1 residue before the CDR3 terminus, with the missing tail filled in from the germline J gene. The rearrangement links TRBV31 to TRBJ2-7, with TRBD1 identical over 10 bases. Per the germline V gene, CDR1 is GKSSPN and CDR2 is SITVG. The CDR3 sequence is 14 residues long. V was pared by 0 bases and J by 6 bases, with 5 bases of the junction left unmatched. CDR3 region: CAWSLPGQGIEQYF. The covered CDR3 bases are TGTGCCTGGAGTCTACCGGGACAGGGGATTGAACAGTAC.

On this clone itself: Here the gene names and germline are mouse. The read stops 1 residue short of the end of the CDR3; the missing end is completed from the germline J gene. The rearrangement uses TRBV13-2 and TRBJ2-2; 7 bases are shared with TRBD2. This CDR3 contains 15 residues. Germline trimming cut 2 bases from V and 0 bases from J; bases unmatched to any gene: 1. CDR1 is NNHNN and CDR2 is SYGAGS in the germline V gene (reference sequence). Partial CDR3 DNA: TGTGCCAGCGGTGAGACTGGGTCAAACACCGGGCAGCTCTAC. Protein: CASGETGSNTGQLY. The full CDR3 sequence reads CASGETGSNTGQLYF.

Notes on this clone: Genes and germline come from the mouse. Read data end 1 residue before the CDR3 end; the end is taken from the germline J gene. The V gene is TRBV2, the J gene TRBJ2-7, with D perhaps TRBD1 or TRBD2 (6 bases each). V lost 0 bases and J 7 bases, leaving 13 bases between the germline ends. CDR3 length equals 14 residues. The germline V gene has CDR1 LGHNA and CDR2 YSYQKL. The CDR3 sequence: CASSQDWGRGEQYF. The sequenced part of the CDR3 DNA is TGTGCCAGCAGCCAAGATTGGGGGCGGGGGGAACAGTAC.

This clone was seen a few times. Genes and germline come from the mouse. The missing CDR3 end, 1 residue past where the read stops, is filled in from the germline J gene. The rearrangement links TRBV20 to TRBJ2-7; 11 positions match TRBD2. The CDR3 has 13 amino acids. J gave up 4 bases and V 4 bases, and 3 bases lay outside the gene matches. Per the germline V gene, CDR1 is GFQATS and CDR2 is STVNSAI. The covered CDR3 bases are TGTGGTGCTACCGGGACTGGGGGATATGAACAGTAC. It is translated as CGATGTGGYEQY. The entire CDR3 is CGATGTGGYEQYF.

On this clone itself: Gene names and germline match the mouse. The CDR3 DNA, read in part, is TGTGCCAGCGGTGATGCGACAGGAACCGAAAGATTATTT. This codes for CASGDATGTERLF. The full CDR3 reads CASGDATGTERLFF. The V call is TRBV13-2, the J call TRBJ1-4; tentative D call: TRBD1 (6 bases). The read terminates 1 residue before the CDR3 end, so the remaining end is supplied by the germline J gene. Trimming took 0 bases from V and 7 from J, leaving 10 bases between them. Germline CDR1 and CDR2: NNHNN and SYGAGS (reference sequence). The CDR3 extends over 14 amino acids.

Regarding this clone: Gene names denote mouse genes. Read data end 1 residue before the CDR3 end; the end is taken from the germline J gene. This same CDR3 is encoded by further DNA sequences in the sample. This chain uses TRBV13-2 with TRBJ2-4; 7 bases agree with TRBD1. This CDR3 contains 15 residues. Unmatched junction bases numbered 1, after V lost 0 bases and J lost 0 bases. Per germline, CDR1 NNHNN and CDR2 SYGAGS (reference sequence). The CDR3 region is CASGDATGSQNTLYF. CDR3 DNA (partial): TGTGCCAGCGGTGATGCGACAGGGAGTCAAAACACCTTGTAC.

Comment on this clone: Mouse germline and gene names are used. The CDR3 goes on 1 residue after the read ends, and that part is filled in from the germline J gene. This chain links TRBV4 with TRBJ1-1, with D tentatively TRBD1 (6 bases). This CDR3 is built from 13 residues. V lost 3 bases to trimming and J lost 1 base, with 6 bases between them. The germline CDR1 and CDR2 sequences are LGHDT and YNNKQL (reference sequence). The CDR3 sequence: CASSYRGNTEVFF. The DNA read from the CDR3 is TGTGCCAGCAGCTACAGGGGAAACACAGAAGTCTTC.

A note on this clone: Mouse germline and gene names are used. Sequencing ends 1 residue short of the CDR3 end; the germline J gene provides the rest. The genes are TRBV1 and TRBJ1-2; 8 bases fit TRBD1. There are 15 residues in the CDR3. Looked up from germline, CDR1 is NSQYPW and CDR2 is LRSPGD (reference sequence). After removal of 0 bases from V and 4 bases from J, the junction contained 4 bases not matched to a gene. CDR3 region: CTCSADRGQSSDYTF. The CDR3 DNA, read in part, is TGCACCTGCAGTGCAGACAGGGGGCAGAGCTCCGACTACACC. The full variable domain, its missing parts supplied by reference TRBV1 and TRBJ1-2, is VTLLEQNPRWRLVPRGQAVNLRCILKNSQYPWMSWYQQDLQKQLQWLFTLRSPGDKEVKSLPGADYLATRVTDTELRLQVANMSQGRTLYCTCSADRGQSSDYTFGSGTRLLVI.

Concerning this clone itself: Gene names denote mouse genes. The CDR3 goes on 1 residue after the read ends, and that part is filled in from the germline J gene. V gene TRBV20 combines with J gene TRBJ2-5; D possibly corresponds to TRBD2 (5 bases). In germline, CDR1 is GFQATS, CDR2 STVNSAI. This CDR3 spans 13 amino acids. The V gene lost 3 bases and the J gene lost 1 base, with 8 bases spanning the gap. The CDR3 reads CGARGGDQDTQYF. Partial CDR3 DNA: TGTGGTGCTAGAGGTGGGGACCAAGACACCCAGTAC.

As concerns this clone: Genes here carry mouse names. The read finishes 1 residue shy of the CDR3 end, and the germline J gene is used to complete it. The chain recombines TRBV17 with TRBJ2-1; tentative D call: TRBD2 (5 bases). Germline CDR1 is MNHDT and CDR2 is YYDKIL. The CDR3 loop spans 15 amino acids. V dropped 0 bases and J dropped 0 bases, with 6 bases sitting between them. This CDR3 reads CASSRDGDNYAEQFF. Partial CDR3 DNA: TGTGCTAGCAGTAGAGATGGGGATAACTATGCTGAGCAGTTC.

In regard to this clone: The gene symbols are mouse symbols. The read terminates 1 residue ahead of where the CDR3 ends, so the germline J gene completes it. The chain recombines TRBV24 with TRBJ1-1; D is perhaps TRBD1 (5 bases). CDR1 is KGHTA and CDR2 is FRNEEI in the germline V gene. This CDR3 is 10 amino acids long. The sequenced part of the CDR3 DNA is TGTGAGGGGTGGGACACAGAAGTCTTC. Its protein product is CEGWDTEVF. The whole CDR3 region reads CEGWDTEVFF.